A selection of T cell receptor beta chains follows, all from one sample in a study of blood T cell repertoires in COVID-19. Sequencing was performed with immunoSEQ multiplex PCR; in TCRdb, only in-frame clones are kept and a portion is missing. The table shows a few hundred thousand clones, with approximately 87% occurring only once. Sequencing input: PBMCs or T cells enriched from blood (not recorded which). The receptor set was obtained from a woman aged 50 to 60 who had recovered from COVID-19. Both conserved end residues are part of each CDR3. The D gene is left open where the match is weak. Clone size is given for some rows only: seen once, a few or many times, or a class if the clone is expanded.

clone size: -
J gene: TRBJ2-1
D gene: -
V gene: TRBV4-3
CDR3 length: 15
CDR3 protein: CASSQDGEAYNEQFF
CDR3 DNA: TGCGCCAGCAGCCAAGACGGAGAAGCGTACAATGAGCAGTTCTTC

clone size: -
J gene: TRBJ2-5
D gene: TRBD1
V gene: TRBV19
CDR3 length: 16
CDR3 protein: CASSPRTGTGQETQYF
CDR3 DNA: TGTGCCAGTAGTCCACGGACAGGTACAGGGCAAGAGACCCAGTACTTC

clone size: -
J gene: TRBJ1-5
D gene: -
V gene: TRBV27
CDR3 length: 14
CDR3 protein: CASSFPFSYQPQHF
CDR3 DNA: TGTGCCAGCAGTTTTCCGTTTTCCTATCAGCCCCAGCATTTT

clone size: -
J gene: TRBJ2-7
D gene: -
V gene: TRBV28
CDR3 length: 14
CDR3 protein: CASSSDYGAYEQYF
CDR3 DNA: TGTGCCAGCAGTTCGGACTATGGGGCTTATGAGCAGTACTTC

clone size: -
J gene: TRBJ1-1
D gene: -
V gene: TRBV14
CDR3 length: 11
CDR3 protein: CASSQRNEAFF
CDR3 DNA: TGTGCCAGCAGCCAACGTAATGAAGCTTTCTTT

clone size: -
J gene: TRBJ1-1
D gene: -
V gene: TRBV6-2/TRBV6-3
CDR3 length: 13
CDR3 protein: CASSRNTNGEAFF
CDR3 DNA: TGTGCCAGCAGCCGCAATACGAACGGTGAAGCTTTCTTT

clone size: -
J gene: TRBJ2-2
D gene: -
V gene: TRBV7-3
CDR3 length: 12
CDR3 protein: CASSPQAGELFF
CDR3 DNA: TGTGCCAGCAGCCCTCAGGCCGGGGAGCTGTTTTTT

clone size: -
J gene: TRBJ2-5
D gene: -
V gene: TRBV2
CDR3 length: 13
CDR3 protein: CASLWEYQETQYF
CDR3 DNA: TGTGCCAGCTTGTGGGAGTACCAAGAGACCCAGTACTTC

clone size: -
J gene: TRBJ1-5
D gene: -
V gene: TRBV27
CDR3 length: 17
CDR3 protein: CASSFLAGGGSNQPQHF
CDR3 DNA: TGTGCCAGCAGTTTTCTGGCGGGGGGTGGTAGCAATCAGCCCCAGCATTTT

clone size: -
J gene: TRBJ2-2
D gene: TRBD2
V gene: TRBV3-1/TRBV3-2
CDR3 length: 17
CDR3 protein: CASSQYWTSGGAGELFF
CDR3 DNA: TGTGCCAGCAGCCAATACTGGACTAGCGGGGGGGCCGGGGAGCTGTTTTTT

clone size: -
J gene: TRBJ1-1
D gene: -
V gene: TRBV4-3
CDR3 length: 16
CDR3 protein: CASSQIGLTANTEAFF
CDR3 DNA: TGCGCCAGCAGCCAGATTGGTTTGACAGCGAACACTGAAGCTTTCTTT

clone size: -
J gene: TRBJ1-1
D gene: -
V gene: TRBV18
CDR3 length: 16
CDR3 protein: CASSPAEAGRNTEAFF
CDR3 DNA: TGTGCCAGCTCACCAGCTGAGGCAGGGCGGAACACTGAAGCTTTCTTT

clone size: -
J gene: TRBJ1-6
D gene: -
V gene: TRBV4-3
CDR3 length: 15
CDR3 protein: CASSQGQGIASPLHF
CDR3 DNA: TGCGCCAGCAGCCAAGGGCAGGGCATAGCATCACCCCTCCACTTT

clone size: -
J gene: TRBJ2-1
D gene: -
V gene: TRBV9
CDR3 length: 14
CDR3 protein: CASSVDPTMNEQFF
CDR3 DNA: TGTGCCAGCAGCGTAGATCCGACAATGAATGAGCAGTTCTTC

clone size: -
J gene: TRBJ2-7
D gene: -
V gene: TRBV30
CDR3 length: 13
CDR3 protein: CAWNPNEAGEQYF
CDR3 DNA: TGTGCCTGGAACCCCAACGAGGCCGGCGAGCAGTACTTC

clone size: once
J gene: TRBJ2-4
D gene: -
V gene: TRBV5-7
CDR3 length: 14
CDR3 protein: CASSQYLPGDIQYF
CDR3 DNA: TGTGCCAGCAGCCAGTACCTCCCGGGAGACATTCAGTACTTC

clone size: -
J gene: TRBJ2-1
D gene: TRBD2
V gene: TRBV28
CDR3 length: 18
CDR3 protein: CASSSGLAGYSSYNEQFF
CDR3 DNA: TGTGCCAGCAGTTCGGGACTAGCGGGTTATAGCTCCTACAATGAGCAGTTCTTC

clone size: -
J gene: TRBJ1-1
D gene: TRBD1
V gene: TRBV27
CDR3 length: 19
CDR3 protein: CASSLLWRGTGLWNTEAFF
CDR3 DNA: TGTGCCAGCAGTTTATTATGGAGGGGGACAGGGCTGTGGAACACTGAAGCTTTCTTT

clone size: -
J gene: TRBJ1-1
D gene: -
V gene: TRBV6-1
CDR3 length: 12
CDR3 protein: CASSEWQVRTFF
CDR3 DNA: TGTGCCAGCAGTGAATGGCAGGTTAGAACTTTCTTT

clone size: once
J gene: TRBJ1-4
D gene: -
V gene: TRBV7-9
CDR3 length: 12
CDR3 protein: CASSPSSKKLFF
CDR3 DNA: TGTGCCAGCAGCCCCTCTAGCAAAAAACTGTTTTTT

clone size: -
J gene: TRBJ1-2
D gene: -
V gene: TRBV7-2
CDR3 length: 12
CDR3 protein: CASSTYNYGYTF
CDR3 DNA: TGTGCCAGCAGCACTTATAACTATGGCTACACCTTC

clone size: few
J gene: TRBJ2-7
D gene: TRBD1
V gene: TRBV6-5
CDR3 length: 15
CDR3 protein: CASSYSGRGPYEQYF
CDR3 DNA: TGTGCCAGCAGTTACTCTGGTAGGGGGCCCTACGAGCAGTACTTC

clone size: -
J gene: TRBJ1-6
D gene: -
V gene: TRBV7-8
CDR3 length: 19
CDR3 protein: CASSPIGAAWGSYNSPLHF
CDR3 DNA: TGTGCCAGCAGCCCTATAGGGGCAGCCTGGGGCTCCTATAATTCACCCCTCCACTTT

clone size: -
J gene: TRBJ2-3
D gene: TRBD2
V gene: TRBV10-1
CDR3 length: 15
CDR3 protein: CASSEWGGCTDTQYF
CDR3 DNA: TGCGCCAGCAGTGAGTGGGGGGGATGCACAGATACGCAGTATTTT

clone size: -
J gene: TRBJ2-2
D gene: TRBD2
V gene: TRBV28
CDR3 length: 15
CDR3 protein: CASSFFAGGPGELFF
CDR3 DNA: TGTGCCAGCAGTTTCTTTGCGGGGGGGCCCGGGGAGCTGTTTTTT

clone size: -
J gene: TRBJ1-3
D gene: TRBD1
V gene: TRBV4-1
CDR3 length: 18
CDR3 protein: CASSQGPPGQGYGNTIYF
CDR3 DNA: TGCGCCAGCAGCCAGGGCCCCCCGGGACAGGGGTATGGAAACACCATATATTTT

clone size: -
J gene: TRBJ1-4
D gene: -
V gene: TRBV7-6
CDR3 length: 14
CDR3 protein: CASSPLGTGEKLFF
CDR3 DNA: TGTGCCAGCAGCCCGCTCGGGACTGGAGAAAAACTGTTTTTT

clone size: -
J gene: TRBJ1-1
D gene: -
V gene: TRBV3-1/TRBV3-2
CDR3 length: 15
CDR3 protein: CASSGHNGWNTEAFF
CDR3 DNA: TGTGCCAGCAGCGGACACAATGGTTGGAACACTGAAGCTTTCTTT

clone size: once
J gene: TRBJ2-1
D gene: TRBD2
V gene: TRBV27
CDR3 length: 14
CDR3 protein: CASRIGTSGGEQFF
CDR3 DNA: TGTGCCAGCAGGATAGGGACTAGCGGGGGTGAGCAGTTCTTC

clone size: -
J gene: TRBJ1-6
D gene: -
V gene: TRBV2
CDR3 length: 18
CDR3 protein: CASSEGPPGGYFNSPLHF
CDR3 DNA: TGTGCCAGCAGTGAAGGGCCGCCCGGGGGATACTTTAATTCACCCCTCCACTTT

clone size: -
J gene: TRBJ1-6
D gene: -
V gene: TRBV12-3/TRBV12-4
CDR3 length: 13
CDR3 protein: CASSLRRQNFLHF
CDR3 DNA: TGTGCCAGCAGTTTACGGCGACAGAATTTCCTCCACTTT

clone size: -
J gene: TRBJ2-5
D gene: TRBD2
V gene: TRBV3-1/TRBV3-2
CDR3 length: 16
CDR3 protein: CASSQDPSGGQETQYF
CDR3 DNA: TGTGCCAGCAGCCAAGACCCTAGCGGGGGGCAAGAGACCCAGTACTTC

clone size: -
J gene: TRBJ1-5
D gene: -
V gene: TRBV7-8
CDR3 length: 14
CDR3 protein: CASSLAGRGQPQHF
CDR3 DNA: TGTGCCAGCAGCTTAGCAGGGAGAGGTCAGCCCCAGCATTTT

clone size: -
J gene: TRBJ1-1
D gene: -
V gene: TRBV29-1
CDR3 length: 12
CDR3 protein: CSARSGGTEAFF
CDR3 DNA: TGCAGCGCCCGCTCGGGGGGCACTGAAGCTTTCTTT

clone size: -
J gene: TRBJ2-1
D gene: TRBD2
V gene: TRBV4-1
CDR3 length: 20
CDR3 protein: CASSQGTSGASISSYNEQFF
CDR3 DNA: TGCGCCAGCAGCCAAGGCACTAGCGGGGCCTCAATCAGCTCCTACAATGAGCAGTTCTTC

clone size: -
J gene: TRBJ1-3
D gene: -
V gene: TRBV28
CDR3 length: 13
CDR3 protein: CATTRSSGNTIYF
CDR3 DNA: TGTGCCACCACAAGAAGCTCTGGAAACACCATATATTTT

clone size: once
J gene: TRBJ1-4
D gene: -
V gene: TRBV25-1
CDR3 length: 15
CDR3 protein: CASSDHRALNEKLFF
CDR3 DNA: TGTGCCAGCAGTGATCACAGGGCTCTTAATGAAAAACTGTTTTTT

clone size: -
J gene: TRBJ1-2
D gene: TRBD1
V gene: TRBV3-1/TRBV3-2
CDR3 length: 14
CDR3 protein: CASSLSGTGYGYTF
CDR3 DNA: TGTGCCAGCAGCCTCTCCGGGACAGGGTATGGCTACACCTTC

clone size: -
J gene: TRBJ1-2
D gene: TRBD1
V gene: TRBV28
CDR3 length: 16
CDR3 protein: CASRSSRGTANYGYTF
CDR3 DNA: TGTGCCAGCAGATCAAGCAGGGGGACAGCTAACTATGGCTACACCTTC

clone size: few
J gene: TRBJ2-1
D gene: TRBD1
V gene: TRBV10-3
CDR3 length: 16
CDR3 protein: CAISELGQGMGNEQFF
CDR3 DNA: TGTGCCATCAGTGAGCTAGGACAGGGTATGGGCAATGAGCAGTTCTTC

clone size: -
J gene: TRBJ1-5
D gene: -
V gene: TRBV9
CDR3 length: 14
CDR3 protein: CASSVGGGNQPQHF
CDR3 DNA: TGTGCCAGCAGCGTAGGAGGAGGCAATCAGCCCCAGCATTTT

clone size: once
J gene: TRBJ1-6
D gene: -
V gene: TRBV11-3
CDR3 length: 14
CDR3 protein: CASSLTSDNSPLHF
CDR3 DNA: TGTGCCAGCAGCTTAACGAGTGATAATTCACCCCTCCACTTT

clone size: -
J gene: TRBJ1-5
D gene: -
V gene: TRBV28
CDR3 length: 17
CDR3 protein: CASQDTPFVGSNQPQHF
CDR3 DNA: TGTGCCAGCCAGGACACCCCCTTTGTTGGGAGCAATCAGCCCCAGCATTTT

clone size: -
J gene: TRBJ1-6
D gene: -
V gene: TRBV28
CDR3 length: 15
CDR3 protein: CASIQHGGNNSPLHF
CDR3 DNA: TGTGCCAGCATCCAACACGGGGGAAATAATTCACCCCTCCACTTT

clone size: -
J gene: TRBJ1-1
D gene: -
V gene: TRBV7-9
CDR3 length: 13
CDR3 protein: CASSLGGGRPAFF
CDR3 DNA: TGTGCCAGCAGCTTAGGGGGAGGGCGTCCAGCTTTCTTT

clone size: -
J gene: TRBJ1-1
D gene: -
V gene: TRBV4-1
CDR3 length: 14
CDR3 protein: CASSQFTRDTEAFF
CDR3 DNA: TGCGCCAGCAGCCAGTTTACCCGGGACACTGAAGCTTTCTTT

clone size: -
J gene: TRBJ2-7
D gene: -
V gene: TRBV6-5
CDR3 length: 13
CDR3 protein: CASSSLTVNEQYF
CDR3 DNA: TGTGCCAGCAGTTCACTGACAGTGAACGAGCAGTACTTC

clone size: -
J gene: TRBJ2-5
D gene: TRBD2
V gene: TRBV7-3
CDR3 length: 15
CDR3 protein: CASSRLGGDGETQYF
CDR3 DNA: TGTGCCAGCAGCCGCCTTGGGGGGGATGGAGAGACCCAGTACTTC

clone size: -
J gene: TRBJ1-4
D gene: -
V gene: TRBV30
CDR3 length: 14
CDR3 protein: CAWSDGRANEKLFF
CDR3 DNA: TGTGCCTGGAGTGACGGGAGGGCTAATGAAAAACTGTTTTTT

clone size: once
J gene: TRBJ1-2
D gene: -
V gene: TRBV3-1/TRBV3-2
CDR3 length: 12
CDR3 protein: CASSQDINRAVF
CDR3 DNA: TGTGCCAGCAGTCAAGACATTAACAGGGCCGTCTTC

clone size: -
J gene: TRBJ1-2
D gene: -
V gene: TRBV28
CDR3 length: 14
CDR3 protein: CASSQGSLNYGYTF
CDR3 DNA: TGTGCCAGCAGCCAGGGGTCCCTCAACTATGGCTACACCTTC

clone size: -
J gene: TRBJ2-3
D gene: TRBD1
V gene: TRBV5-6
CDR3 length: 15
CDR3 protein: CASSSPTGYGDTQYF
CDR3 DNA: TGTGCCAGCAGCTCGCCGACAGGGTACGGAGATACGCAGTATTTT